These 14 T cell receptor beta chains were all obtained from the same sample, sequenced in a study of blood T cell repertoires in COVID-19 (TCRdb year 2020). The receptor library was made with the immunoSEQ multiplex PCR assay. The table comes from immuneACCESS by way of TCRdb, which keeps in-frame sequences with V and J called. Part of the clones is missing from these tables; in studies checked, under half for an unresolved V gene and the rest for unknown reasons. Present in this sample are 120,000 or so clones, more than 75% of which were seen just once. Jointly, the top ten make up 7.6% of the sample. Material: peripheral blood. The receptors were gathered from a man aged 50-60 years with acute or convalescent COVID-19.

The chain combines TRBV7-8 with TRBJ2-1, with 13 positions matching TRBD2. The CDR3 length is 19 residues. The germline gives CDR1 SGHVS, CDR2 FQNEAQ. Trimming removed 3 bases from V and 0 bases from J; junction bases left unmatched: 8. This CDR3 reads CASSFGLAGESSSYNEQFF. The CDR3 region has the DNA TGTGCCAGCAGCTTCGGACTAGCGGGAGAATCGAGCTCCTACAATGAGCAGTTCTTC.

The chain links TRBV3-1 (or the pseudogene TRBV3-2) to TRBJ2-2; TRBD2 agrees at 7 bases. This CDR3 is built from 17 residues. The V and J ends lost 0 bases and 4 bases, in that order; junction bases with no gene match: 8. CDR1 and CDR2 from the germline V gene are LGHDT and YNNKEL (reference sequence). CDR3 amino acids: CASSQDGEGPSTGELFF. The CDR3 bases are TGTGCCAGCAGCCAAGATGGGGAGGGTCCGAGCACCGGGGAGCTGTTTTTT.

This sequence joins TRBV7-2 and TRBJ2-7; weak D call: TRBD2 (5 bases). Germline loops: CDR1 SGHTA, CDR2 FQGNSA. The CDR3 loop spans 14 amino acids. The V end was cut by 1 base, the J end by 3 bases, with 10 bases between. The CDR3, as DNA: TGTGCCAGCAGCTTAGTCAGCCGGGGCTACGAGCAGTACTTC. As protein: CASSLVSRGYEQYF.

J is TRBJ1-4 and V is TRBV7-7; maybe TRBD1 (5 bases). The CDR3 runs to 13 residues. The V gene lost 5 bases and the J gene lost 5 bases, with 9 bases spanning the gap. Germline V gives CDR1 SSHAT, CDR2 FNYEAQ (reference sequence). This CDR3 reads CASSNHRNEKLFF. CDR3 DNA sequence: TGTGCCAGCAGCAACCACAGGAATGAAAAACTGTTTTTT. Full variable domain (missing parts from reference TRBV7-7 and TRBJ1-4): GAGVSQSPRYKVTKRGQDVTLRCDPISSHATLYWYQQALGQGPEFLTYFNYEAQPDKSGLPSDRFSAERPEGSISTLTIQRTEQRDSAMYRCASSNHRNEKLFFGSGTQLSVL.

This chain uses TRBV7-2 with TRBJ1-2, with TRBD1 as a possible D gene (6 bases). Trimming shortened V by 1 base and J by 7 bases, and 10 bases separated the two germline ends. This CDR3 spans 13 amino acids. CDR1 and CDR2 (germline): SGHTA, FQGNSA. The CDR3 DNA reads TGTGCCAGCAGCTTAGAGTTGGGGGCTGGCTACACCTTC. This gives the protein CASSLELGAGYTF.

The chain couples TRBV5-1 to TRBJ1-3; a weak D match, TRBD1 (6 bases). CDR1 is SGHRS, CDR2 YFSETQ, per germline. With 0 bases removed from V and 2 bases from J, the gap between germline ends came to 12 bases. The CDR3 extends over 16 amino acids. This CDR3 reads CASSLGAQGTGNTIYF. DNA of the CDR3: TGCGCCAGCAGCTTGGGTGCTCAGGGGACTGGAAACACCATATATTTT.

The chain has TRBV7-8 and TRBJ1-4; D might be TRBD1 (6 bases). The CDR3 is 15 residues long. In germline, CDR1 is SGHVS, CDR2 FQNEAQ. V lost 1 base and J 8 bases, leaving 14 bases between the germline ends. The CDR3 region has the DNA TGTGCCAGCAGCTTAGTGGGACACTCAGGGGAAAAACTGTTTTTT. It codes for CASSLVGHSGEKLFF.

The V and J genes are TRBV7-8 and TRBJ1-5; 7 bases agree with TRBD1. Germline-derived CDR1 and CDR2 are SGHVS and FQNEAQ. The CDR3 has 16 amino acids. Trimming took 6 bases from V and 0 from J; bases not matched to a gene: 8. The CDR3 nucleotides are TGTGCCAGCAGTTACCGGGACAGCTATAGCAATCAGCCCCAGCATTTT. This encodes CASSYRDSYSNQPQHF.

The chain couples TRBV7-2 to TRBJ2-7, with 9 bases aligning to TRBD1. CDR3 length: 16 amino acids. Germline assignment: CDR1 SGHTA and CDR2 FQGNSA. The V gene end was trimmed by 4 bases and the J gene end by 7 bases; junction bases not matched to a gene: 14. The CDR3 bases are TGTGCCAGCAGCTCCGGTTACAGGGACAGGGTTCGTGAGCAGTACTTC. Translating it yields CASSSGYRDRVREQYF.

The chain employs TRBV7-6 and TRBJ2-7; D unclear. Germline V lookup: CDR1 SGHVS, CDR2 FNYEAQ. There are 11 residues in the CDR3. Trimming removed 8 bases from V and 0 bases from J, with 5 bases in between. Here the CDR3 reads CASGPSYEQYF. CDR3 DNA: TGTGCCAGCGGGCCCTCCTACGAGCAGTACTTC.

This chain links TRBV13 with TRBJ2-7; 9 bases are a match to TRBD2. CDR3 length: 18 residues. V trimming: 5 bases; J trimming: 7 bases; junction bases outside the gene matches: 21. Looked up from germline, CDR1 is PRHDT and CDR2 is FYEKMQ (reference sequence). The CDR3 DNA sequence: TGTGCCAGCAGCCTAGCGGTCGGCGTGGCGGGAGGGCCTAATGAGCAGTACTTC. This encodes CASSLAVGVAGGPNEQYF. The entire variable domain, with the rest obtained from reference TRBV13 and TRBJ2-7, is as follows: AAGVIQSPRHLIKEKRETATLKCYPIPRHDTVYWYQQGPGQDPQFLISFYEKMQSDKGSIPDRFSAQQFSDYHSELNMSSLELGDSALYFCASSLAVGVAGGPNEQYFGPGTRLTVT.

The V gene is TRBV21-1, the J gene TRBJ1-2; the listed D gene, TRBD1, was not tested against the DNA. TRBV21-1 is a pseudogene segment. This CDR3 is built from 15 residues. The CDR3 protein is CASSKGDRGNYGYTF. CDR3 in DNA: TGTGCCAGCAGCAAAGGTGACAGGGGGAACTATGGCTACACCTTC.

This chain links TRBV6-6 with TRBJ1-6, with D maybe TRBD1 (6 bases). V was trimmed by 5 bases and J by 8 bases, leaving 16 bases between them. Per the germline V gene, CDR1 is MNHNY and CDR2 is SVGAGI (reference sequence). CDR3 size: 15 residues. The CDR3 reads CASSRQRRGDSPLHF. The DNA for the CDR3 is TGTGCCAGCAGTAGACAGCGCAGGGGTGATTCACCCCTCCACTTT.

The CDR3: CASSPRPSRDSYGYTF. The CDR3 DNA reads as TGTGCCAGCAGCCCGCGGCCCTCCCGGGACAGCTATGGCTACACCTTC. V gene TRBV5-4 combines with J gene TRBJ1-2; TRBD1 agrees at 7 bases. Germline V gene lookup returns CDR1 SGHNT and CDR2 YYREEE (reference sequence). This CDR3 has 16 residues. V was pared by 4 bases and J by 4 bases, with 13 bases of the junction left unmatched.